The 10 T cell receptor beta chains listed next were all sequenced from one sample in a study of blood T cells in healthy people across ages. Alongside a J-beta primer mix, a sample-barcoded 5' primer served in a second PCR lasting 7 to 11 cycles. MiXCR was run by TCRdb on the 5' RACE reads, yielding one entry per CDR3 protein. The sample includes 590,000 or so distinct CDR3 sequences, approximately 30% of them seen just once. The sequencing input was blood. These receptors all stem from a woman of 80 years or more in good health.

On this clonotype: The conserved phenylalanine or tryptophan is not found at the CDR3 terminus, so this likely reflects a read error. The chain has TRBV20-1 and TRBJ1-1; weak D call: TRBD1 (6 bases). Germline values: CDR1 DFQATT, CDR2 SNEGSKA (reference sequence). The germline V and J ends were trimmed by 4 bases and 3 bases, with 15 bases remaining between them. The CDR3 sequence is 14 residues long. CDR3 DNA: TGCAGTGCTACTTGGGGAGGGGGGCACACTGAAGCTTTCGTT. Translated, it gives CSATWGGGHTEAFV.

This clonotype was counted at least ten times. The V and J genes are TRBV20-1 and TRBJ2-7; maybe TRBD2 (5 bases). Per the germline V gene, CDR1 is DFQATT and CDR2 is SNEGSKA (reference sequence). Trimming took off 6 bases at V and 2 bases at J, with 17 bases between the two ends. The CDR3 is 14 amino acids. The CDR3 nucleotides read TGCAGTGCCCCGGAGGAAGTTGGGGCCTACGAGCAGTACTTC. It specifies CSAPEEVGAYEQYF.

V gene TRBV5-1 combines with J gene TRBJ1-6; unclear D gene. V was clipped by 1 base and J by 10 bases, with 12 bases between them. The CDR3 contains 14 residues. The germline gives CDR1 SGHRS, CDR2 YFSETQ. CDR3 loop: CASSLRPPDSPLHF. CDR3 coding DNA: TGCGCCAGCAGCTTGCGGCCTCCAGACTCACCCCTCCACTTT.

This clonotype was seen a handful of times. A much larger clone lies one base from this, so it may be a read error. The chain has TRBV11-2 and TRBJ2-7; 9 bases match TRBD2. Per germline, CDR1 SGHAT and CDR2 FQNNGV. This CDR3 has 18 residues. Trimming took 6 bases from V and 7 from J; bases not matched to a gene: 22. The CDR3 sequence: CASSLNSLAGGPGNEQYF. In DNA form, the CDR3 reads TGTGCCAGCAGTTTAAATTCCCTCGCGGGGGGGCCTGGGAATGAGCAGTACTTC.

This clonotype was observed many times. V usage is TRBV12-3 or TRBV12-4 and J usage is TRBJ2-7; D might be TRBD1 (5 bases). V gave up 5 bases and J gave up 6 bases, with 14 bases separating them. The CDR3 runs 13 residues. CDR3 nucleotides: TGTGCCAGCAGTACGTTAGGGGCAGGCGAGCAGTACTTC. It codes for CASSTLGAGEQYF.

On this clonotype itself: A single base separates this from a much larger clone, so it may be a read error. This chain connects TRBV2 to TRBJ2-1, with 8 bases fitting TRBD1. CDR1 and CDR2 (germline): SNHLY, FYNNEI. The CDR3 is 13 amino acids. Trimming took 6 bases from V and 13 from J; bases not matched to a gene: 11. The CDR3 DNA is TGTGCCAGCAGGGCCGACAGGGGAGAGACCCAGTTCTTC. Translating it yields CASRADRGETQFF.

The table lists this clonotype with many counts. The V and J genes are TRBV4-3 and TRBJ2-6; D remains ambiguous. The germline V gene has CDR1 LGHNA and CDR2 YSLEER. The germline V and J ends were trimmed by 1 base and 0 bases, with 16 bases remaining between them. The CDR3 is 19 amino acids. In DNA form, the CDR3 reads TGCGCCAGCAGCCAAGCTGTAGTGGCTGCGAGCTCTGGGGCCAACGTCCTGACTTTC. As protein: CASSQAVVAASSGANVLTF.

The rearrangement links TRBV11-2 to TRBJ2-2; 7 nucleotides line up with TRBD1. Trimming cost V 5 bases and J 4 bases; bases outside gene matches: 28. Per the germline V gene, CDR1 is SGHAT and CDR2 is FQNNGV. The CDR3 length is 22 residues. The CDR3 DNA follows: TGTGCCAGCAGCCCAGCCCCAGACGATGGACCGACAGGGCATCGAGCCACCGGGGAGCTGTTTTTT. Residues: CASSPAPDDGPTGHRATGELFF. Complete variable domain (other parts from reference TRBV11-2 and TRBJ2-2): EAGVAQSPRYKIIEKRQSVAFWCNPISGHATLYWYQQILGQGPKLLIQFQNNGVVDDSQLPKDRFSAERLKGVDSTLKIQPAKLEDSAVYLCASSPAPDDGPTGHRATGELFFGEGSRLTVL.

This chain connects TRBV29-1 to TRBJ1-1; unclear D gene. The germline gives CDR1 SQVTM, CDR2 ANQGSEA. The length of the CDR3 is 13 residues. The V and J ends lost 7 bases and 1 base respectively, with 13 bases between them. CDR3 region: CSGARGENTEAFF. The DNA of the CDR3 is TGCAGCGGGGCACGAGGCGAGAACACTGAAGCTTTCTTT.

A note on this clonotype: This could be a read error, since a much larger clone is one nucleotide away. The V gene is TRBV30, the J gene TRBJ2-1, with 11 bases lining up with TRBD1. The CDR3 length is 11 residues. Germline lookup yields CDR1 GTSNPN and CDR2 SVGIG (reference sequence). CDR3 bases: TGTGCGGACAGGGGGCGGAATGAGCAGTTCTTC. It specifies CADRGRNEQFF.